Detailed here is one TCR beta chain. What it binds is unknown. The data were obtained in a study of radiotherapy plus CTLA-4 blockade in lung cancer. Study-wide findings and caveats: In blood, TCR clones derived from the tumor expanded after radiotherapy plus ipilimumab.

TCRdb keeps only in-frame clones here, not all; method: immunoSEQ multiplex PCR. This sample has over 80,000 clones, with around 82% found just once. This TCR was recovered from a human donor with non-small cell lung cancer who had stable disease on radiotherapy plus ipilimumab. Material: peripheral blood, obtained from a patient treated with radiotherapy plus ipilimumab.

The CDR3 bases are TGTGCCGCTCAGCGGGGGGGACGTCCTAGCACAGATACGCAGTATTTT. It yields the protein CAAQRGGRPSTDTQYF. The rearrangement uses TRBV30 and TRBJ2-3; 10 nucleotides line up with TRBD2. This CDR3 is built from 16 residues. V gave up 8 bases and J gave up 0 bases; unmatched junction bases: 11. From germline, CDR1 is GTSNPN and CDR2 SVGIG (reference sequence).